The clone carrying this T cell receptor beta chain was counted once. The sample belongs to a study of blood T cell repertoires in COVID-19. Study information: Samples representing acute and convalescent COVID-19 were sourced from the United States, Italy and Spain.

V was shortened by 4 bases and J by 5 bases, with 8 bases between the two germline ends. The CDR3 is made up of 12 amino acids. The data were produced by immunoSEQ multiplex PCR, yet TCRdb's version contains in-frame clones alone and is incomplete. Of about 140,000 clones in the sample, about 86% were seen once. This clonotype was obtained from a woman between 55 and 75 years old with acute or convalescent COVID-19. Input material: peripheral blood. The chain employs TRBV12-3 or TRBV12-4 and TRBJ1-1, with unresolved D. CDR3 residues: CASSYTRTEAFF. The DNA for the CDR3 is TGTGCCAGCAGTTATACGAGGACTGAAGCTTTCTTT.